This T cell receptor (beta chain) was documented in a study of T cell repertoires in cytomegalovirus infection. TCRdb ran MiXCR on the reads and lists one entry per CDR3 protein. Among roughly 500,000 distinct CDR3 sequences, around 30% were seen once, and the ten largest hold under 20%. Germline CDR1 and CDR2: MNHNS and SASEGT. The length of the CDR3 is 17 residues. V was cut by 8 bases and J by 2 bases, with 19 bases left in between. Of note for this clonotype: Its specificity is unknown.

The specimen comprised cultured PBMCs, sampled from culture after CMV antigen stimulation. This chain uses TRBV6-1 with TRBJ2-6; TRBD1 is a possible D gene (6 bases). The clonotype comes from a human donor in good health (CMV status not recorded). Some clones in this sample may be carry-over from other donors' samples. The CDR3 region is CASGHVAGVAGANVLTF. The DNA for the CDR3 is TGTGCCAGCGGTCATGTCGCAGGGGTGGCTGGGGCCAACGTCCTGACTTTC.